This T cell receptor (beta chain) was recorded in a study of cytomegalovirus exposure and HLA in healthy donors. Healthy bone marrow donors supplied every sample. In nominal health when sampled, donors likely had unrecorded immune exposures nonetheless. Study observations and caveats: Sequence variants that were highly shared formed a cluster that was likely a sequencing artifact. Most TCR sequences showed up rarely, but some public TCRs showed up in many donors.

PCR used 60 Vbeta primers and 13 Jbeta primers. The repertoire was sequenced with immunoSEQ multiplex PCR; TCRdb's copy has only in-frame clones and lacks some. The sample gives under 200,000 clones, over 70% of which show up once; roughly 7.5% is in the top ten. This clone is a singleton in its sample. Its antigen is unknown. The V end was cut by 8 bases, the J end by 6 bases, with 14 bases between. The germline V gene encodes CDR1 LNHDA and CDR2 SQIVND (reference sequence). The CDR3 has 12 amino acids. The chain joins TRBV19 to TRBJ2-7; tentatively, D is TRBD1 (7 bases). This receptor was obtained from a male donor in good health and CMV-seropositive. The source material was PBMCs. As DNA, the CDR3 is TGTGCCAGTCAGGGGGAGGTTTCCGAGCAGTACTTC. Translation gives CASQGEVSEQYF. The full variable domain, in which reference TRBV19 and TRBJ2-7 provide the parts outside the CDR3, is DGGITQSPKYLFRKEGQNVTLSCEQNLNHDAMYWYRQDPGQGLRLIYYSQIVNDFQKGDIAEGYSVSREKKESFPLTVTSAQKNPTAFYLCASQGEVSEQYFGPGTRLTVT.